The 20 T cell receptor beta chains presented below share a single source sample, sequenced in a study of T-cell memory formation after mild COVID-19. TCRdb recomputed calls from the 5' RACE reads with MiXCR, one row per CDR3 protein. The repertoire includes approximately 210,000 distinct CDR3 sequences, approximately 20% of them detected once, and roughly 2.4% sits in the top ten. Input material: PBMCs or a T cell subset sorted from them (not recorded which). These receptor sequences come from an adult woman who had mild COVID-19 (a few samples of this study predate the infection). Cell type and time point are not known.

This clonotype came up a few times. The chain carries TRBV5-1 and TRBJ1-5; D is perhaps TRBD1 (6 bases). The CDR3 covers 15 residues. The germline gives CDR1 SGHRS, CDR2 YFSETQ. Trimming removed 4 bases from V and 3 bases from J, with 14 bases in between. This CDR3 is CASSDGGDNNQPQHF. The CDR3 nucleotides read TGCGCCAGCAGCGACGGGGGGGACAACAATCAGCCCCAGCATTTT.

This chain uses TRBV6-2 or TRBV6-3 with TRBJ2-5; D uncertain. Germline V lookup: CDR1 MNHEY, CDR2 SVGEGT. V was clipped by 6 bases and J by 3 bases, with 8 bases between them. CDR3 length: 12 residues. The CDR3 sequence: CASSPTEETQYF. DNA of the CDR3: TGTGCCAGCAGCCCTACAGAAGAGACCCAGTACTTC.

The rearrangement links TRBV14 to TRBJ2-3, with D possibly matching TRBD1 (6 bases). V lost 4 bases and J 6 bases, leaving 14 bases between the germline ends. The CDR3 has 14 residues. Germline V gene sequence: CDR1 SGHDN, CDR2 FVKESK. The CDR3 is CASSLQGYWDTQYF. DNA for the CDR3: TGTGCCAGCAGCCTGCAGGGGTATTGGGATACGCAGTATTTT.

The J gene is TRBJ2-7, the V gene TRBV7-3; D is uncertain. The V gene's germline CDR1 is SGHTA and CDR2 FQGTGA. The V and J ends lost 1 base and 5 bases respectively, with 9 bases between them. The CDR3 loop spans 13 amino acids. CDR3 bases: TGTGCCAGCAGCTTAAACGAAAACGACGAGCAGTACTTC. Its translation is CASSLNENDEQYF. The whole variable domain, remainder taken from reference TRBV7-3 and TRBJ2-7, is GAGVSQTPSNKVTEKGKYVELRCDPISGHTALYWYRQSLGQGPEFLIYFQGTGAADDSGLPNDRFFAVRPEGSVSTLKIQRTERGDSAVYLCASSLNENDEQYFGPGTRLTVT.

This clonotype appeared a few times. CDR3 DNA sequence: TGTGCCAGCCGACCCCGGGACAGCTTTTTTTTATTCTCTGGAAACACCATATATTTT. It yields the protein CASRPRDSFFLFSGNTIYF. The rearrangement links TRBV12-3 or TRBV12-4 to TRBJ1-3, with TRBD1 matching 7 bases. CDR3 length: 19 amino acids. Unmatched junction bases numbered 19, after V lost 8 bases and J lost 0 bases.

The gene calls are TRBV6-5 and TRBJ1-1; the match to TRBD1 covers 9 bases. CDR3 size: 14 residues. V dropped 6 bases and J dropped 5; count of bases not matched to a gene: 7. Germline V gene data show CDR1 as MNHEY and CDR2 as SVGAGI. CDR3 coding DNA: TGTGCCAGCAGCCGGGGACAGGGATATACTGAAGCTTTCTTT. This encodes CASSRGQGYTEAFF.

This clonotype was detected many times. A junction end diverges from the germline sequence, so it may reflect a read error. The chain joins TRBV5-1 to TRBJ2-3, with D possibly being TRBD2 (5 bases). The CDR3 spans 14 residues. Germline V gene lookup returns CDR1 SGHRS and CDR2 YFSETQ. The chain's CDR3 is CASSLEGSTDTQYF. Written as DNA, the CDR3 is TGTGCCAGCAGCTTAGAGGGAAGCACAGATACGCAGTATTTT.

The chain uses TRBV30 and TRBJ2-3, with TRBD2 matching 8 bases. Per germline, CDR1 GTSNPN and CDR2 SVGIG (reference sequence). The CDR3 has 14 residues. J gave up 5 bases and V 3 bases, and 7 bases lay outside the gene matches. The DNA of the CDR3 is TGTGCCTGGAGGGGGACTAGTCTCAGAGATACGCAGTATTTT. Protein sequence: CAWRGTSLRDTQYF. Based on the CDR3 plus reference TRBV30 and TRBJ2-3, the full variable domain is SQTIHQWPATLVQPVGSPLSLECTVEGTSNPNLYWYRQAAGRGLQLLFYSVGIGQISSEVPQNLSASRPQDRQFILSSKKLLLSDSGFYLCAWRGTSLRDTQYFGPGTRLTVL.

CDR3 loop: CASSLQSSSYNEQFF. CDR3 in DNA: TGTGCCAGCAGCTTGCAGTCCAGCTCCTACAATGAGCAGTTCTTC. The chain joins TRBV5-4 to TRBJ2-1; D gene ambiguous. Per germline, CDR1 SGHNT and CDR2 YYREEE (reference sequence). CDR3 length: 15 residues. Trimming removed 1 base at V and 0 bases at J, with 8 bases between.

This clonotype was counted a few times. The chain combines TRBV2 with TRBJ1-1, with D unclear. This CDR3 is 15 amino acids long. The V and J ends lost 6 bases and 2 bases respectively, with 16 bases between them. Germline-derived CDR1 and CDR2 are SNHLY and FYNNEI. The CDR3 nucleotides are TGTGCCAGCAGGCCCTACTATTTATTCAACACTGAAGCTTTCTTT. It yields the protein CASRPYYLFNTEAFF.

The V and J genes are TRBV9 and TRBJ1-2; the match to TRBD1 covers 7 bases. This CDR3 is built from 14 residues. With 2 bases clipped from V and 4 bases from J, the junction kept 5 bases outside the gene matches. CDR1 SGDLS and CDR2 YYNGEE come from the germline V gene. In DNA, the CDR3 is TGTGCCAGCAGCGTTGACCGGGACAGCTATGGCTACACCTTC. As protein: CASSVDRDSYGYTF.

This clonotype was picked up a small number of times. The gene calls are TRBV7-2 and TRBJ2-7; D is possibly TRBD1 (5 bases). Germline assignment: CDR1 SGHTA and CDR2 FQGNSA. V shed 4 bases and J shed 2 bases, with 15 bases lying between them. The CDR3 runs 15 residues. Here the CDR3 reads CASSSRLGPTYEQYF. Here the CDR3 DNA reads TGTGCCAGCAGCTCTAGACTGGGGCCAACCTACGAGCAGTACTTC.

The rearrangement uses TRBV4-3 and TRBJ1-4, with D hard to call. V was shortened by 4 bases and J by 6 bases, with 15 bases between the two germline ends. The CDR3 is 15 amino acids. Germline CDR1 and CDR2: LGHNA and YSLEER. The CDR3 reads CASSPRYGADEKLFF. CDR3 DNA: TGCGCCAGCAGCCCCCGGTATGGAGCTGATGAAAAACTGTTTTTT.

This chain joins TRBV12-3 or TRBV12-4 and TRBJ1-2, with TRBD1 matching 9 bases. Trimming took 6 bases from V and 6 from J; bases not matched to a gene: 8. The CDR3 totals 14 residues. CDR3 coding DNA: TGTGCCAGCAGCGTACAGGGGGCTAGGAATGGCTACACCTTC. Amino acids: CASSVQGARNGYTF.

This clonotype was found a few times. The genes are TRBV6-1 and TRBJ1-1; TRBD1 agrees at 7 bases. The CDR3 is 14 residues long. V was pared by 7 bases and J by 0 bases, with 5 bases of the junction left unmatched. The germline gives CDR1 MNHNS, CDR2 SASEGT. CDR3 residues: CASTQGVMNTEAFF. CDR3 DNA sequence: TGTGCCAGCACCCAGGGGGTTATGAACACTGAAGCTTTCTTT.

The chain uses TRBV27 and TRBJ2-7; D might be TRBD2 (6 bases). CDR1 and CDR2 (germline): MNHEY, SMNVEV (reference sequence). V was pared by 4 bases and J by 5 bases, with 12 bases between. The CDR3 runs 13 residues. The CDR3, as DNA: TGTGCCAGCAGTTCCCCAGGGAGGAACGAGCAGTACTTC. Protein sequence: CASSSPGRNEQYF.

The CDR3: CASGRQGERGIGELFF. The CDR3, as DNA: TGTGCTAGTGGTCGCCAGGGGGAGCGGGGTATCGGGGAGCTGTTTTTT. This chain connects TRBV12-5 to TRBJ2-2; the D gene could be TRBD1 or TRBD2 (7 bases each). Trimming removed 5 bases from V and 7 bases from J, with 20 bases in between. The CDR3 extends over 16 amino acids. Per germline, CDR1 LGHNT and CDR2 FRNRAP.

This clonotype was seen more than once but under ten times. V usage is TRBV20-1 and J usage is TRBJ1-5; tentatively, D is TRBD1 (6 bases). The CDR3 covers 19 residues. Per germline, CDR1 DFQATT and CDR2 SNEGSKA (reference sequence). Deletions cut 3 bases from V and 0 bases from J, with 24 bases between. The CDR3 nucleotides read TGCAGTGCTAGCACCTACCCGATACAGGGAAGTCTTAGCAATCAGCCCCAGCATTTT. This encodes CSASTYPIQGSLSNQPQHF.

The gene calls are TRBV2 and TRBJ1-5, with TRBD1 as a possible D gene (5 bases). V dropped 7 bases and J dropped 0 bases, with 13 bases sitting between them. CDR1 is SNHLY, CDR2 FYNNEI, per germline. This CDR3 is built from 15 residues. CDR3 region: CASTSGTYSNQPQHF. The DNA for the CDR3 is TGTGCCAGCACCTCCGGGACCTATAGCAATCAGCCCCAGCATTTT.

The chain links TRBV7-9 to TRBJ2-2, with unresolved D. This CDR3 comprises 13 residues. Per germline, CDR1 SEHNR and CDR2 FQNEAQ (reference sequence). V lost 5 bases, J lost 6 bases, and 10 bases lay in between. In DNA, the CDR3 is TGTGCCAGCAGCCCGACCGCATCCGGGGAGCTGTTTTTT. It yields the protein CASSPTASGELFF.